Below, 30 T cell receptor beta chains from the same sample are listed, as sequenced in a study of T cells after yellow fever vaccination. TCRdb used MiXCR to reprocess the 5' RACE reads, holding one entry per CDR3 protein. The repertoire consists of 450,000 to 550,000 distinct CDR3 sequences, with about 19% occurring once and the leading ten covering approximately 15%. The sample in question was PBMCs, obtained 15 days after the yellow fever booster vaccination. The receptor source for this set is a man in his thirties or forties who received the YFV17D yellow fever vaccine.

This CDR3 reads CASSKGAAEDREQYF. Written as DNA, the CDR3 is TGTGCCAGCAGCAAAGGGGCGGCGGAGGACCGCGAGCAGTACTTC. The chain joins TRBV7-2 to TRBJ2-7; the D gene could be TRBD1 or TRBD2 (5 bases each). The length of the CDR3 is 15 residues. Trimming took off 5 bases at V and 6 bases at J, with 20 bases between the two ends. Germline V gene sequence: CDR1 SGHTA, CDR2 FQGNSA.

This clonotype came up a few times. The V call is TRBV5-1, the J call TRBJ2-1; D not resolved. The germline V and J ends were trimmed by 7 bases and 1 base, with 9 bases remaining between them. Germline V gene lookup returns CDR1 SGHRS and CDR2 YFSETQ. The CDR3 loop spans 13 amino acids. This chain's CDR3 is CASLDLSYNEQFF. The CDR3 coding sequence is TGCGCCAGCCTGGACCTTTCCTACAATGAGCAGTTCTTC.

The chain carries TRBV4-3 and TRBJ2-3; TRBD2 matches 7 bases. Germline V lookup: CDR1 LGHNA, CDR2 YSLEER. Germline trimming cut 4 bases from V and 3 bases from J; bases unmatched to any gene: 16. This CDR3 is 18 amino acids long. As DNA, the CDR3 is TGCGCCAGCAGCCGGGGAGGGCAGGTTGTTACTGTTACAGATACGCAGTATTTT. This codes for CASSRGGQVVTVTDTQYF.

The gene calls are TRBV29-1 and TRBJ2-7; D not resolved. The CDR3 runs 13 residues. V lost 5 bases, J lost 0 bases, and 11 bases lay in between. Germline CDR1 reads SQVTM; CDR2 reads ANQGSEA. For the CDR3, the DNA is TGCAGCGTTCTCTTGAAAAGCTCCTACGAGCAGTACTTC. Translating gives CSVLLKSSYEQYF.

There are a few counts of this clonotype. This sequence joins TRBV18 and TRBJ2-3; D may be TRBD1 or TRBD2 (5 bases each). This CDR3 has 17 amino acids. With 3 bases removed from V and 1 base from J, the gap between germline ends came to 17 bases. Per germline, CDR1 KGHSH and CDR2 LQKENI. CDR3 region: CASSPPGALVRTDTQYF. CDR3 DNA: TGTGCCAGCTCACCTCCCGGGGCCCTAGTTCGCACAGATACGCAGTATTTT.

This clonotype was recorded a few times. V usage is TRBV4-2 and J usage is TRBJ1-3; 7 bases map to TRBD1. CDR3 size: 17 residues. The V gene end was trimmed by 0 bases and the J gene end by 0 bases; junction bases not matched to a gene: 5. Germline V CDR1 and CDR2: LGHNA, YNFKEQ. The chain's CDR3 is CASSQEGTAASGNTIYF. In DNA form, the CDR3 reads TGTGCCAGCAGCCAAGAAGGGACAGCTGCCTCTGGAAACACCATATATTTT.

The chain is built from TRBV20-1 and TRBJ2-3; D call uncertain. Trimming pared 6 bases from V and 4 bases from J, leaving 8 bases between. The germline V gene has CDR1 DFQATT and CDR2 SNEGSKA (reference sequence). The CDR3 covers 11 residues. The CDR3, as DNA: TGCAGTGCCCCGAGCGCAGATACGCAGTATTTT. Its translation is CSAPSADTQYF.

V usage is TRBV21-1 and J usage is TRBJ1-1; the table assigns TRBD1, which was not confirmed against the DNA. TRBV21-1 is listed as a pseudogene. The CDR3 has 15 residues. CDR3 in DNA: TGTGCCAGCAGCCTTACAACACAGGGGGAGGCTGAAGCTTTCTTT. Its translation: CASSLTTQGEAEAFF.

This clonotype has more than one count but fewer than ten. The gene calls are TRBV20-1 and TRBJ2-3; 7 nucleotides match TRBD2. CDR3 length: 14 amino acids. Trimming removed 6 bases from V and 1 base from J; junction bases left unmatched: 7. CDR1 and CDR2 (germline): DFQATT, SNEGSKA (reference sequence). The CDR3 nucleotides read TGCAGTGCCAATCAAGCGGGGCGCACAGATACGCAGTATTTT. Protein: CSANQAGRTDTQYF.

This clonotype showed up just a few times. This chain uses TRBV29-1 with TRBJ2-2; the D is unclear. The CDR3 length is 14 residues. The V end lost 4 bases, the J end lost 3 bases, and 12 bases lay between the germline ends. The germline V gene encodes CDR1 SQVTM and CDR2 ANQGSEA. The CDR3 DNA sequence: TGCAGCGTTGGAGCCCACCGGGACACCGGGGAGCTGTTTTTT. Its protein product is CSVGAHRDTGELFF.

This clonotype appeared once. This chain uses TRBV9 with TRBJ2-2; 10 nucleotides align to TRBD2. V gave up 0 bases and J gave up 4 bases; unmatched junction bases: 0. Germline CDR1 is SGDLS and CDR2 is YYNGEE. This CDR3 spans 15 amino acids. The CDR3 here is CASSVGTSGTGELFF. In DNA, the CDR3 is TGTGCCAGCAGCGTAGGGACTAGCGGCACCGGGGAGCTGTTTTTT.

This clonotype was detected only a few times. The rearrangement links TRBV14 to TRBJ2-3, with 8 bases matching TRBD2. The CDR3 spans 16 residues. The germline gives CDR1 SGHDN, CDR2 FVKESK. V was pared by 0 bases and J by 6 bases, with 8 bases of the junction left unmatched. The CDR3 coding sequence is TGTGCCAGCAGCCAAGAACTAGCGGCTACCTGGGATACGCAGTATTTT. It yields the protein CASSQELAATWDTQYF.

The J gene is TRBJ2-5, the V gene TRBV10-3; no definite D call. Germline values: CDR1 ENHRY, CDR2 SYGVKD. V was cut by 0 bases and J by 3 bases, with 2 bases left in between. This CDR3 comprises 12 residues. CDR3 sequence (DNA): TGTGCCATCAGTGAGTCGAAAGAGACCCAGTACTTC. This sequence encodes CAISESKETQYF.

This clonotype showed up many times. The DNA of the CDR3 is TGTGCCAGCGGAGGACAATTAATGCCGCAGTACTTC. Protein product: CASGGQLMPQYF. This chain connects TRBV6-1 to TRBJ2-7, with D perhaps being TRBD1 or TRBD2 (5 bases each). Trimming shortened V by 8 bases and J by 9 bases, and 17 bases separated the two germline ends. CDR1 is MNHNS and CDR2 is SASEGT in the germline V gene. This CDR3 has 12 amino acids.

This chain connects TRBV11-2 to TRBJ2-5, with 8 bases that match TRBD2. CDR1 SGHAT and CDR2 FQNNGV come from the germline V gene. The CDR3 has 16 residues. The V and J ends lost 6 bases and 2 bases, in that order; junction bases with no gene match: 11. CDR3 DNA: TGTGCCAGCAGGTCCTGGCGGGGGGACGGACAAGAGACCCAGTACTTC. Translating it yields CASRSWRGDGQETQYF. Complete variable domain (other parts from reference TRBV11-2 and TRBJ2-5): EAGVAQSPRYKIIEKRQSVAFWCNPISGHATLYWYQQILGQGPKLLIQFQNNGVVDDSQLPKDRFSAERLKGVDSTLKIQPAKLEDSAVYLCASRSWRGDGQETQYFGPGTRLLVL.

This rearrangement joins TRBV12-5 to TRBJ1-1; TRBD1 is a possible D gene (5 bases). Germline V lookup: CDR1 LGHNT, CDR2 FRNRAP. Between the trimmed V and J ends, which lost 7 bases and 11 bases, there was a span of 17 bases. This CDR3 has 12 amino acids. For the CDR3, the DNA is TGTGCTAGTGCCCCGGACACCATACGGGCTTTCTTT. It translates to CASAPDTIRAFF.

The chain couples TRBV12-3 or TRBV12-4 to TRBJ1-6; 7 bases match TRBD1. With 6 bases clipped from V and 10 bases from J, the junction kept 9 bases outside the gene matches. CDR3 size: 14 residues. The CDR3 protein is CASRRGQLESPLHF. The CDR3 bases are TGTGCCAGCAGGAGGGGACAGTTGGAGTCACCCCTCCACTTT.

This chain links TRBV9 with TRBJ2-7; 8 nucleotides match TRBD2. The CDR3 consists of 14 residues. V lost 0 bases and J lost 4; bases outside the gene matches: 3. Germline CDR1 reads SGDLS; CDR2 reads YYNGEE. The CDR3 region has the DNA TGTGCCAGCAGCGTAGTTGCGGGAGGATACGAGCAGTACTTC. Amino acids: CASSVVAGGYEQYF.

This chain joins TRBV29-1 and TRBJ2-2; 7 bases line up with TRBD2. V was clipped by 4 bases and J by 5 bases; unmatched bases: 4. Looked up from germline, CDR1 is SQVTM and CDR2 is ANQGSEA. The CDR3 extends over 13 amino acids. The DNA for the CDR3 is TGCAGCGTTGGGCTGCGGGGGACCGGGGAGCTGTTTTTT. Amino acid sequence: CSVGLRGTGELFF.

V usage is TRBV7-2 and J usage is TRBJ2-7; 9 nucleotides align to TRBD2. CDR3 length: 13 amino acids. Germline V gene data show CDR1 as SGHTA and CDR2 as FQGNSA. V was pared by 6 bases and J by 4 bases, with 4 bases of the junction left unmatched. In DNA, the CDR3 is TGTGCCAGCAGTTACAGCGGGAGGTACGAGCAGTACTTC. It yields the protein CASSYSGRYEQYF. The variable domain in full, with the rest retrieved from reference TRBV7-2 and TRBJ2-7, is GAGVSQSPSNKVTEKGKDVELRCDPISGHTALYWYRQSLGQGLEFLIYFQGNSAPDKSGLPSDRFSAERTGGSVSTLTIQRTQQEDSAVYLCASSYSGRYEQYFGPGTRLTVT.

This clonotype was picked up a small number of times. The genes are TRBV19 and TRBJ2-1; D is undetermined. The CDR3 has 12 residues. Germline CDR1 LNHDA, CDR2 SQIVND (reference sequence). The V and J ends lost 4 bases and 9 bases respectively, with 10 bases between them. DNA of the CDR3: TGTGCCAGTAGTACTCCCGGAGCTGAGCAGTTCTTC. Translation: CASSTPGAEQFF.

This clonotype occurred a few times. The V and J genes are TRBV11-2 and TRBJ2-7; TRBD1 agrees at 9 bases. The CDR3 is 15 amino acids. Germline loops: CDR1 SGHAT, CDR2 FQNNGV. V was clipped by 6 bases and J by 2 bases; unmatched bases: 8. CDR3 DNA: TGTGCCAGCAGTCAAGGCGGGACAGGGCCCTACGAGCAGTACTTC. This sequence encodes CASSQGGTGPYEQYF.

This clonotype appeared a few times. V gene TRBV20-1 combines with J gene TRBJ2-7; D is ambiguous. Germline CDR1 reads DFQATT; CDR2 reads SNEGSKA (reference sequence). The V and J ends lost 2 bases and 2 bases respectively, with 7 bases between them. The CDR3 is 12 residues long. Here the CDR3 reads CSARPSTYEQYF. For the CDR3, the DNA is TGCAGTGCTAGACCCTCTACCTACGAGCAGTACTTC.

DNA of the CDR3: TGCGCCAGCAGTGAGTCGAGAGGGTTAGATGGCTACACCTTC. This gives the protein CASSESRGLDGYTF. V gene TRBV10-1 combines with J gene TRBJ1-2; no clear D gene. Germline V gene data show CDR1 as WNHNN and CDR2 as SYGVQD (reference sequence). The CDR3 runs 14 residues. V lost 0 bases, J lost 6 bases, and 11 bases lay in between.

The chain combines TRBV20-1 with TRBJ2-1; either TRBD1 or TRBD2 may fit D (5 bases each). The ends were cut back, 3 bases at V and 2 bases at J, with 14 bases in the middle. The CDR3 has 15 residues. CDR1 and CDR2 (germline): DFQATT, SNEGSKA (reference sequence). The CDR3 loop reads CSASPKVGAYNEQFF. The DNA of the CDR3 is TGCAGTGCTAGCCCTAAAGTGGGGGCCTACAATGAGCAGTTCTTC.

This clonotype has only a few counts. V is TRBV7-6 and J is TRBJ2-1; 10 bases agree with TRBD1. V shed 8 bases, J shed 0 bases, and the junction held 13 bases outside the gene matches. CDR3 length equals 18 residues. Germline-derived CDR1 and CDR2 are SGHVS and FNYEAQ. The chain's CDR3 is CASGPYRDRGDSYNEQFF. In nucleotides, the CDR3 is TGTGCCAGCGGTCCTTACCGGGACAGGGGTGACTCCTACAATGAGCAGTTCTTC. The whole variable domain, filled in from reference TRBV7-6 and TRBJ2-1, reads GAGVSQSPRYKVTKRGQDVALRCDPISGHVSLYWYRQALGQGPEFLTYFNYEAQQDKSGLPNDRFSAERPEGSISTLTIQRTEQRDSAMYRCASGPYRDRGDSYNEQFFGPGTRLTVL.

V and J are TRBV20-1 and TRBJ2-7; 7 bases match TRBD1. V lost 6 bases and J lost 4; bases outside the gene matches: 6. Germline V CDR1 and CDR2: DFQATT, SNEGSKA (reference sequence). CDR3 length equals 12 residues. The chain's CDR3 is CSASGGEYEQYF. Written as DNA, the CDR3 is TGCAGTGCCTCAGGGGGAGAGTACGAGCAGTACTTC.

This clonotype was seen only a few times. This chain links TRBV28 with TRBJ2-5; TRBD2 is a possible D gene (7 bases). Per the germline V gene, CDR1 is MDHEN and CDR2 is SYDVKM. The V and J ends lost 2 bases and 2 bases respectively, with 12 bases between them. CDR3 length equals 15 residues. CDR3 nucleotide sequence: TGTGCCAGCAGTTTAAGGGGGGGAGGGCAAGAGACCCAGTACTTC. It translates to CASSLRGGGQETQYF.

This clonotype came up a few times. The chain recombines TRBV7-8 with TRBJ2-7; maybe TRBD1 (6 bases). Germline V lookup: CDR1 SGHVS, CDR2 FQNEAQ. The CDR3 runs 14 residues. The V gene lost 5 bases and the J gene lost 3 bases, with 14 bases spanning the gap. This CDR3 is CASSRRGSDYEQYF. CDR3 nucleotide sequence: TGTGCCAGCAGCCGCAGGGGTTCTGACTACGAGCAGTACTTC.

The rearrangement uses TRBV9 and TRBJ2-1, with a tentative D call TRBD2 (6 bases). The CDR3 is made up of 13 amino acids. Germline CDR1 is SGDLS and CDR2 is YYNGEE. Trimming removed 3 bases from V and 7 bases from J, with 11 bases in between. The chain's CDR3 is CASSGSRENEQFF. Here the CDR3 DNA reads TGTGCCAGCAGCGGGAGTCGGGAGAATGAGCAGTTCTTC.